Below are 14 T cell receptor beta chains sequenced from a single sample in a study of blood T cell repertoires in COVID-19. Clones were read by immunoSEQ multiplex PCR, and TCRdb kept only the in-frame ones, dropping some. The sample lists 140,000 to 150,000 clones; 79% were seen once. Sequencing input: peripheral blood. These receptors originate from a man aged 50 or older with active or convalescent COVID-19.

The chain couples TRBV29-1 to TRBJ2-6; D gene ambiguous. The CDR3 runs 13 residues. V was trimmed by 7 bases and J by 0 bases, leaving 7 bases between them. Germline V gene data show CDR1 as SQVTM and CDR2 as ANQGSEA. The CDR3 DNA reads as TGCAGCGCCAGGTCCTCTGGGGCCAACGTCCTGACTTTC. Amino acid sequence: CSARSSGANVLTF.

The chain joins TRBV27 to TRBJ2-5, with 10 bases that match TRBD1. V gave up 9 bases and J gave up 10 bases; unmatched junction bases: 14. In germline, CDR1 is MNHEY, CDR2 SMNVEV (reference sequence). The CDR3 is 14 residues long. CDR3 nucleotide sequence: TGTGCCAGTACCGGCTACGGTGGGACAGGGGACCAGTACTTC. Its protein is CASTGYGGTGDQYF.

The chain carries TRBV6-5 and TRBJ2-2; TRBD2 might be the D (6 bases). The CDR3 spans 13 residues. Germline V CDR1 and CDR2: MNHEY, SVGAGI. V was pared by 9 bases and J by 1 base, with 9 bases between. The CDR3 region is CASLGGNTGELFF. DNA of the CDR3: TGTGCCAGTCTCGGGGGGAACACCGGGGAGCTGTTTTTT.

The CDR3 nucleotides read TGTGCCAGCCGCCGCGGGGCAGACAATGAGCAGTTCTTC. Translation: CASRRGADNEQFF. The chain recombines TRBV2 with TRBJ2-1, with TRBD2 as a possible D gene (6 bases). The CDR3 runs 13 residues. Germline CDR1 and CDR2: SNHLY and FYNNEI. V was clipped by 8 bases and J by 5 bases, with 13 bases between them. Filled out from reference TRBV2 and TRBJ2-1, the complete variable domain reads EPEVTQTPSHQVTQMGQEVILRCVPISNHLYFYWYRQILGQKVEFLVSFYNNEISEKSEIFDDQFSVERPDGSNFTLKIRSTKLEDSAMYFCASRRGADNEQFFGPGTRLTVL.

This chain connects TRBV28 to TRBJ2-2, with D perhaps matching TRBD2 (5 bases). Trimming took 5 bases from V and 4 from J, leaving 14 bases between them. Germline V lookup: CDR1 MDHEN, CDR2 SYDVKM. This CDR3 spans 15 amino acids. The CDR3: CASSPAMAGTGELFF. CDR3 nucleotides: TGTGCCAGCAGTCCGGCTATGGCGGGCACCGGGGAGCTGTTTTTT.

This chain links TRBV2 with TRBJ2-3; 10 nucleotides match TRBD2. CDR3 length: 17 amino acids. Germline loops: CDR1 SNHLY, CDR2 FYNNEI. Germline trimming cut 0 bases from V and 5 bases from J; bases unmatched to any gene: 8. CDR3 in DNA: TGTGCCAGCAGTGAAGCGTTTCTAGCGGGAGCGGGAGATACGCAGTATTTT. It translates to CASSEAFLAGAGDTQYF.

The V and J genes are TRBV11-1 and TRBJ2-3; maybe TRBD2 (6 bases). Germline values: CDR1 SGHAT, CDR2 FQDESV (reference sequence). This CDR3 is 14 amino acids long. Trimming removed 5 bases at V and 4 bases at J, with 13 bases between. CDR3 sequence (DNA): TGTGCCAGCAGCCTCCGAGGAGGGCCAGATACGCAGTATTTT. Protein sequence: CASSLRGGPDTQYF.

The chain employs TRBV6-6 and TRBJ2-6; possible D gene TRBD1, 6 bases. The CDR3 extends over 17 amino acids. The V gene's germline CDR1 is MNHNY and CDR2 SVGAGI (reference sequence). V lost 5 bases and J lost 2, with 16 bases in between. The CDR3 is CASSRAIGTTGANVLTF. The DNA of the CDR3 is TGTGCCAGCAGTCGGGCAATTGGGACAACTGGGGCCAACGTCCTGACTTTC.

The chain employs TRBV5-4 and TRBJ2-5, with TRBD1 matching 8 bases. The J segment lost 5 bases and the V segment lost 5 bases, leaving 5 bases of the junction unmatched. The CDR3 consists of 13 residues. Germline V gene sequence: CDR1 SGHNT, CDR2 YYREEE (reference sequence). The CDR3 region is CASSVDRVETQYF. The CDR3 region has the DNA TGTGCCAGCAGTGTGGACAGGGTGGAGACCCAGTACTTC.

The gene calls are TRBV6-1 and TRBJ1-5, with D uncertain. Between the trimmed V and J ends, which lost 2 bases and 0 bases, there was a span of 11 bases. Germline V gene sequence: CDR1 MNHNS, CDR2 SASEGT. The CDR3 totals 16 residues. Here the CDR3 DNA reads TGTGCCAGCAGTGAACTGGCAGGATATAGCAATCAGCCCCAGCATTTT. Translation gives CASSELAGYSNQPQHF.

The chain recombines TRBV5-4 with TRBJ1-1, with no clear D. Germline values: CDR1 SGHNT, CDR2 YYREEE (reference sequence). Trimming cost V 0 bases and J 3 bases, with 9 bases left between them. The CDR3 loop spans 14 amino acids. CDR3 sequence: CASSLDLGDTEAFF. Here the CDR3 DNA reads TGTGCCAGCAGCTTGGATTTGGGAGACACTGAAGCTTTCTTT.

This sequence joins TRBV4-1 and TRBJ1-3, with D perhaps matching TRBD1 (5 bases). Germline V gene sequence: CDR1 MGHRA, CDR2 YSYEKL. Trimming took off 6 bases at V and 0 bases at J, with 9 bases between the two ends. The CDR3 runs to 14 residues. The CDR3 sequence is CASSHDSSGNTIYF. CDR3 coding DNA: TGCGCCAGCAGTCATGACAGCTCTGGAAACACCATATATTTT.

V gene TRBV4-1 combines with J gene TRBJ2-7; 9 bases agree with TRBD1. Germline lookup yields CDR1 MGHRA and CDR2 YSYEKL. The CDR3 sequence is 14 residues long. With 4 bases clipped from V and 1 base from J, the junction kept 2 bases outside the gene matches. CDR3 region: CASSRDRESYEQYF. CDR3 DNA sequence: TGCGCCAGCAGCCGGGACAGGGAATCCTACGAGCAGTACTTC.

The chain uses TRBV7-2 and TRBJ2-3, with a tentative D call TRBD2 (6 bases). Germline lookup yields CDR1 SGHTA and CDR2 FQGNSA. The V end lost 4 bases, the J end lost 2 bases, and 13 bases lay between the germline ends. This CDR3 is 15 amino acids long. The CDR3 bases are TGTGCCAGCAGCTGGAGGGGAACTTTCACAGATACGCAGTATTTT. Its translation is CASSWRGTFTDTQYF.